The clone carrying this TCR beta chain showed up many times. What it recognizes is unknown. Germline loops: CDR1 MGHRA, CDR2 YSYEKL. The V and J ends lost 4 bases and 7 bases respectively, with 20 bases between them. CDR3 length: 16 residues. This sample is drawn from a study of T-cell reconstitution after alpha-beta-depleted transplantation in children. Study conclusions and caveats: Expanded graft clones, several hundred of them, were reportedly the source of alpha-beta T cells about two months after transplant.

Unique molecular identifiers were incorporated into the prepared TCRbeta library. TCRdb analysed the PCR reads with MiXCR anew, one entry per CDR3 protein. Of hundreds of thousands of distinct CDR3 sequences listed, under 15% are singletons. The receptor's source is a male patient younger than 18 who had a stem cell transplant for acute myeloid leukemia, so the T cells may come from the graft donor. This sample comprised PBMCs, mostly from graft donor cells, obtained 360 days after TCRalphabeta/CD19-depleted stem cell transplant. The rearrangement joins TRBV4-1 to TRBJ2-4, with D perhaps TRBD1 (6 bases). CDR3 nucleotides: TGCGCCAGCAGCCCTGGGAAGGGGGAAAATTGGAACATTCAGTACTTC. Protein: CASSPGKGENWNIQYF.